The 3 T cell receptor beta chains below were found in one sample sequenced in a study of blood T cells in healthy people across ages. It was with a sample-barcoded 5' primer and a J-beta primer mix that a second PCR of about 6 to 12 cycles was run. TCRdb reprocessed the 5' RACE reads via MiXCR and lists one record per CDR3 protein. The sample shows 1.5 million to 2 million distinct CDR3 sequences, roughly 27% of them seen only once. Sequencing was carried out using blood. These receptors were obtained from a woman between 25 and 40 years old in good health.

The chain employs TRBV6-1 and TRBJ1-5, with TRBD1 matching 10 bases. The V gene's germline CDR1 is MNHNS and CDR2 SASEGT. Losses at the gene ends were 5 bases for V and 1 base for J; bases not matched to a gene: 11. This CDR3 has 18 residues. CDR3 protein: CASSPFTGQGVSNQPQHF. The CDR3 nucleotides are TGTGCCAGCAGTCCTTTTACAGGACAGGGGGTAAGCAATCAGCCCCAGCATTTT.

The chain links TRBV4-3 to TRBJ2-5, with 8 nucleotides matching TRBD2. The J call is doubtful: the DNA matches TRBJ2-7 better. This CDR3 is 16 amino acids long. The germline V gene has CDR1 LGHNA and CDR2 YSLEER. The CDR3 region is CASSQDGGARQDEQYF. The CDR3 DNA is TGCGCCAGCAGCCAAGACGGGGGGGCCCGCCAAGACGAGCAGTACTTC.

V usage is TRBV20-1 and J usage is TRBJ2-7; D remains unclear. The length of the CDR3 is 13 residues. CDR1 and CDR2 (germline): DFQATT, SNEGSKA (reference sequence). Trimming shortened V by 1 base and J by 4 bases, and 11 bases separated the two germline ends. As DNA, the CDR3 is TGCAGTGCTAGAGGGGTCGGTAAATACGAGCAGTACTTC. It yields the protein CSARGVGKYEQYF.